This T cell receptor (beta chain) was identified in a study of CD8+ T cells in alopecia areata. Study conclusions and caveats: Mice gave a clearer picture of TCR sharing than patients did, possibly for HLA-related reasons.

It was cDNA, reverse transcribed from extracted RNA, that served as the sequencing template. TCRdb's copy holds only in-frame clones and misses some; the assay was immunoSEQ multiplex PCR. The table shows about 150,000 clones, with over 80% occurring only once. Germline-derived CDR1 and CDR2 are PRHDT and FYEKMQ (reference sequence). The CDR3 length is 15 residues. Between the trimmed V and J ends, which lost 5 bases and 0 bases, there was a span of 13 bases. Comments on this clone: What it recognizes is unknown.

This rearrangement joins TRBV13 to TRBJ1-1; D possibly corresponds to TRBD1 (6 bases). This clonotype was obtained from a human donor with alopecia areata. The source was CD8+ T cells sorted from blood, collected at week 0. CDR3 nucleotide sequence: TGTGCCAGCAGCCCCTCGGGGGCGGTGAACACTGAAGCTTTCTTT. It codes for CASSPSGAVNTEAFF.